Listed below are T cell receptor beta chains from one sample, sequenced in a study of blood T cells in healthy people across ages. Using its own MiXCR run on the 5' RACE reads, TCRdb lists one record per CDR3 protein. The sample yields fewer than 900,000 distinct CDR3 sequences, around 48% seen once. The specimen was blood. These receptors originate from a woman aged 60-75 years in good health. Each CDR3 is given with its conserved first and last residue. D genes are given only for firm matches. Size values are once, few and many counts, or a class for expanded clones, and some rows have none.

v_gene	abundance	d_gene	j_gene	CDR3aa	CDR3nt
TRBV3-1	few	NA	TRBJ2-1	CASSQSPFTEQFF	TGTGCCAGCAGCCAATCTCCCTTTACTGAGCAGTTCTTC
TRBV5-1	NA	NA	TRBJ2-3	CASSFTPGLGTDTQYF	TGCGCCAGCAGCTTCACCCCGGGACTGGGCACAGATACGCAGTATTTT
TRBV9	NA	NA	TRBJ2-1	CASSAGVASYNEQFF	TGTGCCAGCAGCGCGGGAGTCGCCTCCTACAATGAGCAGTTCTTC
TRBV7-2	NA	NA	TRBJ1-2	CASSPQVGSLWYGYTF	TGTGCCAGCAGCCCCCAGGTGGGATCACTTTGGTATGGCTACACCTTC
TRBV3-1	NA	NA	TRBJ2-7	CASSPWPGSYEQYF	TGTGCCAGCAGCCCCTGGCCCGGGTCCTACGAGCAGTACTTC
TRBV7-9	NA	NA	TRBJ1-1	CASSSQTRRGHTEAFF	TGTGCCAGCAGCTCACAGACTCGGCGGGGGCACACTGAAGCTTTCTTT
TRBV7-2	NA	NA	TRBJ2-7	CASSFRGGSYEQYF	TGTGCCAGCAGCTTCAGGGGAGGATCCTACGAGCAGTACTTC
TRBV24-1	NA	NA	TRBJ2-5	CATRATGKETQYF	TGTGCCACCAGAGCCACAGGGAAGGAAACCCAGTACTTC
TRBV7-8	many	TRBD2	TRBJ2-1	CASSSITPGLANNEQFF	TGTGCCAGCAGCTCGATTACCCCGGGACTAGCGAACAATGAGCAGTTCTTC
TRBV7-3	NA	TRBD1	TRBJ2-7	CASSLRPGQGYEQYF	TGTGCCAGCAGCTTAAGACCGGGACAGGGTTACGAGCAGTACTTC
TRBV6-1	many	TRBD2	TRBJ2-7	CASSVIAGGSYEQYF	TGTGCCAGCAGCGTTATAGCGGGAGGTTCCTACGAGCAGTACTTC
TRBV20-1	few	NA	TRBJ2-5	CSARRFSGSETQYF	TGCAGTGCTAGACGTTTTTCCGGGAGTGAGACCCAGTACTTC
TRBV20-1	NA	TRBD2	TRBJ2-5	CSARDAFSGGPYQETQYF	TGCAGTGCTAGAGACGCCTTCTCGGGAGGCCCGTACCAAGAGACCCAGTACTTC
TRBV14	NA	TRBD2	TRBJ2-7	CASSRLSSGNIEQYF	TGTGCCAGCAGCCGCCTTTCTAGCGGGAACATCGAGCAGTACTTC